This T cell receptor (beta chain) was sequenced for a study of tumor-infiltrating lymphocytes in localized non-small cell lung cancer. Study context: Several tumor histologies, both smoking statuses, and some post-neoadjuvant chemotherapy samples were included.

The data were produced by immunoSEQ multiplex PCR, yet TCRdb's version contains in-frame clones alone and is incomplete. The sample has about 24,000 clones; roughly two thirds are singletons. Germline V lookup: CDR1 MNHEY, CDR2 SVGAGI. The length of the CDR3 is 14 residues. V lost 6 bases to trimming and J lost 3 bases; unmatched junction nucleotides: 6. Sequencing was performed on lung tumor tissue. This receptor was taken from a human donor with non-small cell lung cancer. The chain uses TRBV6-5 and TRBJ2-7, with 9 bases matching TRBD2. The CDR3 loop is CASSRAGGDYEQYF. CDR3 coding DNA: TGTGCCAGCAGCAGGGCGGGAGGGGACTACGAGCAGTACTTC.